Below are 32 T cell receptor beta chains sequenced from a single sample in a study of brain T cells in children with intractable seizures. The method was immunoSEQ multiplex PCR; TCRdb's version includes in-frame clones alone and lacks a portion of them. The sample contains under 150,000 clones, 94% of which appear only once. Sequenced material: peripheral blood, taken at surgery. The receptors here all came from a boy under two years old with hemimegalencephaly and intractable seizures.

The chain joins TRBV5-5 to TRBJ2-7; maybe TRBD1 (5 bases). V lost 0 bases, J lost 6 bases, and 16 bases lay in between. This CDR3 is built from 15 residues. In germline, CDR1 is SGHKS, CDR2 YYEKEE (reference sequence). The CDR3 reads CASSLEIGHPSEQYF. The CDR3 DNA sequence: TGTGCCAGCAGCTTGGAAATTGGACACCCCTCCGAGCAGTACTTC.

This chain links TRBV10-2 with TRBJ2-3; the match to TRBD2 covers 8 bases. CDR3 length equals 13 residues. J gave up 5 bases and V 7 bases, and 5 bases lay outside the gene matches. Germline V gives CDR1 WSHSY, CDR2 SAAADI. CDR3 region: CASIGGAGDTQYF. The CDR3 DNA reads TGCGCCAGCATCGGGGGGGCGGGAGATACGCAGTATTTT.

This clone is a singleton in its sample. This sequence joins TRBV5-5 and TRBJ2-7; D is unclear. The ends were cut back, 2 bases at V and 4 bases at J, with 16 bases in the middle. From germline, CDR1 is SGHKS and CDR2 YYEKEE (reference sequence). This CDR3 comprises 15 residues. The CDR3 loop reads CASSLPEGFGYEQYF. Here the CDR3 DNA reads TGTGCCAGCAGCTTACCTGAAGGGTTCGGGTACGAGCAGTACTTC.

The V gene is TRBV11-2, the J gene TRBJ2-7; TRBD1 matches at 8 bases. This CDR3 is built from 18 residues. Germline CDR1 SGHAT, CDR2 FQNNGV. After removal of 3 bases from V and 5 bases from J, the junction contained 18 bases not matched to a gene. The CDR3 protein is CASSFSLPPDRVPHEQYF. The CDR3 nucleotides read TGTGCCAGCAGCTTTTCCCTCCCCCCGGACAGGGTCCCCCACGAGCAGTACTTC.

The chain recombines TRBV6-2 or TRBV6-3 with TRBJ2-1; TRBD1 might be the D (6 bases). The CDR3 is made up of 16 amino acids. V lost 2 bases and J 5 bases, leaving 16 bases between the germline ends. Germline CDR1 MNHEY, CDR2 SVGEGT. As DNA, the CDR3 is TGTGCCAGCAGTTACGTAGTGGGGGCGATTAACAATGAGCAGTTCTTC. Translation: CASSYVVGAINNEQFF.

V usage is TRBV30 and J usage is TRBJ2-1; no definite D call. Deletions cut 1 base from V and 4 bases from J, with 5 bases between. Germline assignment: CDR1 GTSNPN and CDR2 SVGIG (reference sequence). The CDR3 covers 12 residues. CDR3 DNA: TGTGCCTGGAGTGAAACATACAATGAGCAGTTCTTC. This sequence encodes CAWSETYNEQFF.

This clone was seen only a few times. The chain combines TRBV27 with TRBJ1-2; D not certain. CDR3 length: 11 amino acids. V was clipped by 6 bases and J by 5 bases, with 7 bases between them. Germline CDR1 reads MNHEY; CDR2 reads SMNVEV (reference sequence). CDR3 in amino acids: CASRQLYGYTF. In nucleotides, the CDR3 is TGTGCCAGCAGACAGCTTTATGGCTACACCTTC.

This clone was seen once. The chain is built from TRBV24-1 and TRBJ2-7; 12 bases align to TRBD2. Germline assignment: CDR1 KGHDR and CDR2 SFDVKD. Trimming took 5 bases from V and 12 from J; bases not matched to a gene: 4. The CDR3 consists of 12 residues. The CDR3 region has the DNA TGTGCCACCAGTGGTCCTAGCGGGAGGGTGTACTTC. Residues: CATSGPSGRVYF.

The V call is TRBV14, the J call TRBJ2-3, with D unclear. Trimming shortened V by 2 bases and J by 1 base, and 13 bases separated the two germline ends. The germline V gene has CDR1 SGHDN and CDR2 FVKESK. There are 16 residues in the CDR3. The CDR3 sequence is CASSQTLGEGTDTQYF. CDR3 in DNA: TGTGCCAGCAGCCAAACCCTTGGAGAGGGCACAGATACGCAGTATTTT.

V and J are TRBV19 and TRBJ2-1; D possibly corresponds to TRBD1 (6 bases). The CDR3 contains 14 residues. The germline V gene encodes CDR1 LNHDA and CDR2 SQIVND (reference sequence). Trimming stripped 1 base from V and 3 bases from J, with 7 bases between. CDR3 nucleotides: TGTGCCAGTAGTATAGGGGGACACTACAATGAGCAGTTCTTC. Protein sequence: CASSIGGHYNEQFF.

This clone has just one count. The chain carries TRBV6-2 or TRBV6-3 and TRBJ1-2; the D is unclear. The CDR3 is 14 residues long. From germline, CDR1 is MNHEY and CDR2 SVGEGT. V was shortened by 0 bases and J by 2 bases, with 7 bases between the two germline ends. The CDR3 here is CASSYSDINYGYTF. The CDR3 region has the DNA TGTGCCAGCAGTTACTCCGACATAAACTATGGCTACACCTTC.

This rearrangement joins TRBV27 to TRBJ1-2, with unresolved D. Looked up from germline, CDR1 is MNHEY and CDR2 is SMNVEV (reference sequence). CDR3 length: 14 amino acids. Trimming pared 5 bases from V and 3 bases from J, leaving 13 bases between. DNA of the CDR3: TGTGCCAGCAGTCTTACCCCAAGGGACTATGGCTACACCTTC. Protein: CASSLTPRDYGYTF.

This chain connects TRBV7-2 to TRBJ2-6; possible D gene TRBD2, 5 bases. The CDR3 extends over 14 amino acids. Germline assignment: CDR1 SGHTA and CDR2 FQGNSA. The V and J ends lost 2 bases and 3 bases respectively, with 5 bases between them. CDR3 bases: TGTGCCAGCAGCTTACGGGGTGGGGCCAACGTCCTGACTTTC. Translation: CASSLRGGANVLTF.

V and J are TRBV29-1 and TRBJ2-7; TRBD2 matches at 8 bases. V lost 6 bases to trimming and J lost 2 bases; unmatched junction nucleotides: 6. Looked up from germline, CDR1 is SQVTM and CDR2 is ANQGSEA. This CDR3 is built from 13 residues. CDR3 protein: CSVARGVTYEQYF. The CDR3 nucleotides are TGCAGCGTCGCGCGGGGGGTTACCTACGAGCAGTACTTC.

V usage is TRBV2 and J usage is TRBJ2-5, with D uncertain. The V end was cut by 1 base, the J end by 5 bases, with 2 bases between. There are 11 residues in the CDR3. Germline V gene sequence: CDR1 SNHLY, CDR2 FYNNEI. In DNA, the CDR3 is TGTGCCAGCAGTGAAGGGGAGACCCAGTACTTC. Translation gives CASSEGETQYF.

The chain joins TRBV6-5 to TRBJ2-7; D may match TRBD1 or TRBD2 (7 bases each). V was cut by 6 bases and J by 1 base, with 13 bases left in between. CDR1 MNHEY and CDR2 SVGAGI come from the germline V gene. The CDR3 runs to 14 residues. This CDR3 reads CASSRQGGSYEQYF. The CDR3 DNA sequence: TGTGCCAGCAGCCGGCAGGGGGGGTCCTACGAGCAGTACTTC.

The V gene is TRBV2, the J gene TRBJ2-5, with D possibly being TRBD2 (6 bases). The CDR3 is made up of 14 amino acids. Germline V gene data show CDR1 as SNHLY and CDR2 as FYNNEI. Trimming removed 5 bases from V and 7 bases from J, with 17 bases in between. The CDR3 DNA is TGTGCCAGCAGTAACTTGAGGCGGAGGGGGACCCAGTACTTC. Protein: CASSNLRRRGTQYF.

The rearrangement links TRBV5-8 to TRBJ2-1; tentatively, D is TRBD1 or TRBD2 (5 bases each). The V end was cut by 3 bases, the J end by 12 bases, with 13 bases between. The length of the CDR3 is 12 residues. The germline gives CDR1 SGHTS, CDR2 YDEGEE. The CDR3: CASSWGLRGQFF. In DNA form, the CDR3 reads TGTGCCAGCAGCTGGGGCCTGAGGGGGCAGTTCTTC.

This clone was found once. V usage is TRBV10-2 and J usage is TRBJ1-2; D possibly corresponds to TRBD1 (5 bases). This CDR3 has 15 amino acids. Germline V gene data show CDR1 as WSHSY and CDR2 as SAAADI. With 5 bases removed from V and 8 bases from J, the gap between germline ends came to 21 bases. The CDR3 bases are TGCGCCAGCAGTAAAAGTCGGGACCCCGTGGGGGGCTACACCTTC. Translated, it gives CASSKSRDPVGGYTF.

The chain links TRBV6-5 to TRBJ2-7; 12 positions match TRBD2. The junction had 8 bases not matched to a gene; V was cut back by 6 bases and J by 5 bases. CDR1 and CDR2 (germline): MNHEY, SVGAGI. The CDR3 extends over 15 amino acids. The CDR3 sequence is CASSQFRTSGDEQYF. The CDR3 bases are TGTGCCAGCAGCCAGTTTAGGACTAGCGGGGACGAGCAGTACTTC.

The chain links TRBV30 to TRBJ1-4; perhaps TRBD1 as D (6 bases). This CDR3 region has 18 residues. Germline V gene data show CDR1 as GTSNPN and CDR2 as SVGIG (reference sequence). Trimming cost V 0 bases and J 0 bases, with 17 bases left between them. This CDR3 is CAWSVLSRSGATNEKLFF. CDR3 DNA: TGTGCCTGGAGTGTACTCAGTAGGTCAGGGGCAACTAATGAAAAACTGTTTTTT.

In this sample, this clone turned up once. The genes are TRBV6-4 and TRBJ2-1; D possibly corresponds to TRBD2 (5 bases). This CDR3 is built from 14 residues. Germline V gene sequence: CDR1 MRHNA, CDR2 SNTAGT. Trimming removed 4 bases at V and 7 bases at J, with 14 bases between. CDR3 sequence: CASSVKAEENEQFF. CDR3 bases: TGTGCCAGCAGTGTCAAGGCGGAGGAGAATGAGCAGTTCTTC.

V usage is TRBV4-1 and J usage is TRBJ2-6; the D is unclear. Between the trimmed V and J ends, which lost 0 bases and 0 bases, there was a span of 9 bases. The CDR3 is 17 residues long. Germline CDR1 is MGHRA and CDR2 is YSYEKL. The CDR3 reads CASSQERRPSGANVLTF. Here the CDR3 DNA reads TGCGCCAGCAGCCAAGAAAGACGTCCCTCTGGGGCCAACGTCCTGACTTTC.

The V and J genes are TRBV27 and TRBJ2-5, with D perhaps being TRBD1 or TRBD2 (7 bases each). The ends were cut back, 4 bases at V and 1 base at J, with 16 bases in the middle. The germline V gene has CDR1 MNHEY and CDR2 SMNVEV (reference sequence). The CDR3 runs 16 residues. The CDR3 is CASSSFPRGGQETQYF. Here the CDR3 DNA reads TGTGCCAGCAGTTCCTTCCCCAGGGGGGGCCAAGAGACCCAGTACTTC.

This clone has only one observation. This chain joins TRBV5-1 and TRBJ1-2; weak D call: TRBD1 (5 bases). Between the trimmed V and J ends, which lost 0 bases and 3 bases, there was a span of 21 bases. CDR1 is SGHRS and CDR2 is YFSETQ in the germline V gene. The CDR3 has 18 amino acids. The CDR3 sequence is CASSLGGKGTQLDYGYTF. The CDR3 DNA reads TGCGCCAGCAGCTTGGGGGGTAAAGGGACCCAACTGGACTATGGCTACACCTTC.

The chain has TRBV7-2 and TRBJ2-7; 13 bases match TRBD2. This CDR3 comprises 13 residues. Germline trimming cut 4 bases from V and 6 bases from J; bases unmatched to any gene: 0. CDR1 is SGHTA and CDR2 is FQGNSA in the germline V gene. CDR3 protein: CASSWTSGSEQYF. The CDR3, as DNA: TGTGCCAGCAGCTGGACTAGCGGGAGCGAGCAGTACTTC.

V usage is TRBV19 and J usage is TRBJ2-1, with D perhaps TRBD1 (6 bases). The CDR3 totals 16 residues. The germline V gene encodes CDR1 LNHDA and CDR2 SQIVND (reference sequence). Trimming took 5 bases from V and 3 from J, leaving 17 bases between them. Here the CDR3 reads CASSPRGQLGYNEQFF. CDR3 bases: TGTGCCAGTAGTCCACGCGGACAGCTAGGCTACAATGAGCAGTTCTTC.

The rearrangement uses TRBV10-2 and TRBJ2-3; 11 nucleotides align to TRBD2. CDR3 length: 17 residues. Per germline, CDR1 WSHSY and CDR2 SAAADI. Unmatched junction bases numbered 5, after V lost 0 bases and J lost 3 bases. The CDR3 spells CASSESGGLAETDTQYF. The CDR3 DNA is TGCGCCAGCAGTGAGTCGGGGGGACTAGCGGAGACAGATACGCAGTATTTT.

V and J are TRBV7-9 and TRBJ2-3; 12 bases align to TRBD2. There are 16 residues in the CDR3. Germline CDR1 and CDR2: SEHNR and FQNEAQ (reference sequence). V was clipped by 5 bases and J by 5 bases; unmatched bases: 8. Here the CDR3 reads CASSPRTSGKLDTQYF. The CDR3 bases are TGTGCCAGCAGCCCTCGGACTAGCGGGAAGTTAGATACGCAGTATTTT. The complete variable domain, with remaining parts taken from reference TRBV7-9 and TRBJ2-3, reads DTGVSQNPRHKITKRGQNVTFRCDPISEHNRLYWYRQTLGQGPEFLTYFQNEAQLEKSRLLSDRFSAERPKGSFSTLEIQRTEQGDSAMYLCASSPRTSGKLDTQYFGPGTRLTVL.

The genes are TRBV7-2 and TRBJ2-3; 11 bases agree with TRBD2. Germline V gene data show CDR1 as SGHTA and CDR2 as FQGNSA. The junction had 7 bases not matched to a gene; V was cut back by 0 bases and J by 5 bases. CDR3 length equals 17 residues. The CDR3 nucleotides are TGTGCCAGCAGCTTAGCCTTAGCGGGGGGGAGCGGAGATACGCAGTATTTT. Translated, it gives CASSLALAGGSGDTQYF.

This clone was seen a handful of times. The chain recombines TRBV6-4 with TRBJ2-5, with 9 nucleotides matching TRBD2. V shed 0 bases, J shed 5 bases, and the junction held 7 bases outside the gene matches. Germline V CDR1 and CDR2: MRHNA, SNTAGT. The CDR3 has 16 residues. CDR3: CASSDSAGGPLETQYF. The CDR3 nucleotides read TGTGCCAGCAGTGACTCGGCGGGAGGGCCGCTGGAGACCCAGTACTTC.

The chain recombines TRBV7-9 with TRBJ2-7; D is perhaps TRBD1 (5 bases). There are 14 residues in the CDR3. The V gene lost 0 bases and the J gene lost 6 bases, with 12 bases spanning the gap. Looked up from germline, CDR1 is SEHNR and CDR2 is FQNEAQ (reference sequence). CDR3 DNA: TGTGCCAGCAGCTTAGCGGCCAGGGCTGGCGAGCAGTACTTC. Protein sequence: CASSLAARAGEQYF.